These 29 T cell receptor beta chains came from one sample sequenced in a study of T cell responses to AZD1222 COVID-19 vaccine. The assay was immunoSEQ multiplex PCR, and TCRdb's table has in-frame clones only and misses some. The sample carries 150,000 to 200,000 clones, roughly 89% recorded once. The sequences come from peripheral blood, collected on day 0 of AZD1222 vaccination. Receptor source: an adult in good health.

The gene calls are TRBV24-1 and TRBJ2-5; a weak D match, TRBD2 (7 bases). Germline assignment: CDR1 KGHDR and CDR2 SFDVKD. Trimming stripped 3 bases from V and 1 base from J, with 11 bases between. This CDR3 comprises 15 residues. The CDR3 nucleotides read TGTGCCACCAGTGATGGGGGGGCAACCCAAGAGACCCAGTACTTC. Protein sequence: CATSDGGATQETQYF.

This clone was seen a few times. The J gene is TRBJ2-5, the V gene TRBV7-9; D is unclear. Germline CDR1 SEHNR, CDR2 FQNEAQ (reference sequence). CDR3 length: 15 residues. The V end was cut by 1 base, the J end by 0 bases, with 9 bases between. The CDR3 DNA follows: TGTGCCAGCAGCTTAGGGTCCGGCAACCAAGAGACCCAGTACTTC. It specifies CASSLGSGNQETQYF.

The chain has TRBV28 and TRBJ1-6; D not resolved. The CDR3 consists of 12 residues. The ends were cut back, 4 bases at V and 7 bases at J, with 5 bases in the middle. The germline gives CDR1 MDHEN, CDR2 SYDVKM. CDR3 sequence: CASSSTNSPLHF. In DNA form, the CDR3 reads TGTGCCAGCAGTTCTACAAATTCACCCCTCCACTTT.

A single count supports this clone. The rearrangement joins TRBV7-9 to TRBJ2-5, with TRBD2 matching 7 bases. J lost 5 bases, V lost 7 bases, and 13 bases had no gene match. This CDR3 spans 15 amino acids. CDR1 is SEHNR and CDR2 is FQNEAQ in the germline V gene (reference sequence). DNA for the CDR3: TGTGCCAGCACCCTAGGGTTCGCGGGAGTCGAGACCCAGTACTTC. Translated: CASTLGFAGVETQYF.

The chain has TRBV4-1 and TRBJ1-2, with 9 bases fitting TRBD1. Trimming cost V 4 bases and J 10 bases; bases outside gene matches: 7. The V gene's germline CDR1 is MGHRA and CDR2 YSYEKL. The CDR3 runs 13 residues. The CDR3 here is CASSLGQGSFYTF. In DNA form, the CDR3 reads TGCGCCAGCAGCCTGGGACAGGGTTCTTTCTACACCTTC.

The CDR3 here is CASSLGSGNQPQHF. CDR3 nucleotides: TGTGCCAGCAGCTTAGGGTCGGGCAATCAGCCCCAGCATTTT. This chain uses TRBV7-2 with TRBJ1-5; D is unresolved. Germline CDR1 is SGHTA and CDR2 is FQGNSA. The CDR3 is made up of 14 amino acids. Between the trimmed V and J ends, which lost 1 base and 2 bases, there was a span of 6 bases.

The chain is built from TRBV9 and TRBJ2-3; 10 positions match TRBD2. The V segment lost 0 bases and the J segment 3 bases; nucleotides outside the gene matches: 7. CDR3 size: 17 residues. Germline values: CDR1 SGDLS, CDR2 YYNGEE. CDR3 sequence (DNA): TGTGCCAGCAGCGTAGGTAGCGGGGGGCCAATAACAGATACGCAGTATTTT. This translates into CASSVGSGGPITDTQYF.

This sequence joins TRBV7-2 and TRBJ2-7; D not resolved. V was trimmed by 3 bases and J by 6 bases, leaving 12 bases between them. This CDR3 spans 13 amino acids. Germline V gives CDR1 SGHTA, CDR2 FQGNSA. The CDR3 nucleotides are TGTGCCAGCAGCTTCGGGCTTACCGGCGAGCAGTACTTC. Amino acid sequence: CASSFGLTGEQYF.

This clone was found once. This chain connects TRBV2 to TRBJ2-1; maybe TRBD2 (5 bases). Germline CDR1 SNHLY, CDR2 FYNNEI. Between the trimmed V and J ends, which lost 3 bases and 9 bases, there was a span of 6 bases. This CDR3 is built from 11 residues. As DNA, the CDR3 is TGTGCCAGCAGTGAGGCGGGTGAGCAGTTCTTC. It yields the protein CASSEAGEQFF.

This chain joins TRBV18 and TRBJ2-5; possibly TRBD1 or TRBD2 for D (6 bases each). CDR3 length: 14 residues. Trimming shortened V by 3 bases and J by 4 bases, and 12 bases separated the two germline ends. CDR1 and CDR2 (germline): KGHSH, LQKENI. CDR3 in DNA: TGTGCCAGCTCACCGCCGGGGGCGGGAGAGACCCAGTACTTC. Translating gives CASSPPGAGETQYF.

The V gene is TRBV7-6, the J gene TRBJ1-6, with 7 bases fitting TRBD1. V shed 0 bases and J 7 bases; nucleotides not matched to a gene: 6. Germline assignment: CDR1 SGHVS and CDR2 FNYEAQ. This CDR3 comprises 16 residues. The CDR3: CASSLAGWDSNSPLHF. For the CDR3, the DNA is TGTGCCAGCAGCTTAGCGGGATGGGACAGCAATTCACCCCTCCACTTT.

The chain has TRBV29-1 and TRBJ1-2, with TRBD1 as a possible D gene (6 bases). V lost 7 bases and J lost 0, with 12 bases in between. Looked up from germline, CDR1 is SQVTM and CDR2 is ANQGSEA. The CDR3 contains 13 residues. The CDR3 coding sequence is TGCAGCGCCAAACAGGGTCCTAACTATGGCTACACCTTC. Translated: CSAKQGPNYGYTF.

This chain joins TRBV5-6 and TRBJ2-3; D not certain. The germline V gene encodes CDR1 SGHDT and CDR2 YYEEEE. This CDR3 has 14 residues. With 0 bases removed from V and 4 bases from J, the gap between germline ends came to 9 bases. The CDR3 nucleotides read TGTGCCAGCAGCTTGGTGGGCCAGCCAGATACGCAGTATTTT. Its translation: CASSLVGQPDTQYF.

The chain carries TRBV27 and TRBJ2-3; the match to TRBD1 covers 9 bases. Germline loops: CDR1 MNHEY, CDR2 SMNVEV (reference sequence). V lost 4 bases, J lost 9 bases, and 11 bases stayed unmatched. The CDR3 is 15 residues long. The CDR3 is CASSSQGATSLTQYF. CDR3 sequence (DNA): TGTGCCAGCAGTTCACAGGGGGCAACATCTCTGACGCAGTATTTT.

The V call is TRBV2, the J call TRBJ2-7; 8 bases are shared with TRBD1. Germline V lookup: CDR1 SNHLY, CDR2 FYNNEI. V lost 6 bases and J lost 2; bases outside the gene matches: 3. This CDR3 has 13 residues. The CDR3 bases are TGTGCCAGCAGCCCACAGGGGGCCTACGAGCAGTACTTC. As protein: CASSPQGAYEQYF.

J is TRBJ2-3 and V is TRBV5-1; the match to TRBD2 covers 8 bases. CDR1 is SGHRS and CDR2 is YFSETQ in the germline V gene. V gave up 2 bases and J gave up 3 bases; unmatched junction bases: 5. This CDR3 is 15 amino acids long. CDR3 protein: CASSFSGMRTDTQYF. CDR3 bases: TGCGCCAGCAGCTTTAGCGGGATGAGGACAGATACGCAGTATTTT.

The V gene is TRBV5-4, the J gene TRBJ2-2, with 9 nucleotides matching TRBD1. The CDR3 is 17 amino acids. V trimming: 0 bases; J trimming: 0 bases; junction bases outside the gene matches: 3. Germline V gene sequence: CDR1 SGHNT, CDR2 YYREEE (reference sequence). The CDR3: CASSLGQGDSNTGELFF. CDR3 DNA sequence: TGTGCCAGCAGCTTGGGACAGGGGGATTCGAACACCGGGGAGCTGTTTTTT.

The chain is built from TRBV6-5 and TRBJ1-2, with D possibly TRBD1 on 6 matching bases. V lost 3 bases to trimming and J lost 4 bases, with 12 bases between them. Germline V gene sequence: CDR1 MNHEY, CDR2 SVGAGI. The CDR3 consists of 14 residues. The CDR3 DNA reads as TGTGCCAGCAGTTATAGGGGGGGCGGCTATGGCTACACCTTC. Encoded protein: CASSYRGGGYGYTF.

This sequence joins TRBV7-9 and TRBJ2-1; 10 nucleotides agree with TRBD2. V gave up 3 bases and J gave up 7 bases; unmatched junction bases: 3. The CDR3 extends over 14 amino acids. The germline V gene has CDR1 SEHNR and CDR2 FQNEAQ (reference sequence). The CDR3 region is CASSLTSGWNEQFF. CDR3 DNA sequence: TGTGCCAGCAGCTTGACTAGCGGGTGGAATGAGCAGTTCTTC.

The rearrangement uses TRBV10-3 and TRBJ1-1, with TRBD1 as a possible D gene (6 bases). The length of the CDR3 is 13 residues. Germline V gene sequence: CDR1 ENHRY, CDR2 SYGVKD. V was clipped by 1 base and J by 10 bases, with 13 bases between them. CDR3 protein: CAISELEGVVAFF. The CDR3 coding sequence is TGTGCCATCAGTGAGTTAGAGGGGGTTGTAGCTTTCTTT.

The chain combines TRBV4-1 with TRBJ2-6, with 7 positions matching TRBD1. Per germline, CDR1 MGHRA and CDR2 YSYEKL. J was trimmed by 2 bases and V by 1 base; bases with no gene match: 11. The CDR3 sequence is 19 residues long. The CDR3 is CASSQGPTGLSAGANVLTF. CDR3 nucleotide sequence: TGCGCCAGCAGCCAAGGCCCGACAGGGTTATCTGCTGGGGCCAACGTCCTGACTTTC.

This chain uses TRBV7-2 with TRBJ2-1; D might be TRBD1 or TRBD2, each matching 5 bases. The CDR3 has 15 residues. CDR1 is SGHTA and CDR2 is FQGNSA in the germline V gene. Trimming cost V 4 bases and J 4 bases, with 14 bases left between them. In nucleotides, the CDR3 is TGTGCCAGCAGCTCCGTGGGGGTCCCTTACAATGAGCAGTTCTTC. The encoded protein is CASSSVGVPYNEQFF.

The chain couples TRBV24-1 to TRBJ2-5; 9 bases agree with TRBD1. The CDR3 extends over 15 amino acids. CDR1 is KGHDR and CDR2 is SFDVKD in the germline V gene. J gave up 4 bases and V 2 bases, and 4 bases lay outside the gene matches. For the CDR3, the DNA is TGTGCCACCAGTGATTCGGACAGGGGATCAGAGACCCAGTACTTC. Translation: CATSDSDRGSETQYF.

The chain uses TRBV5-5 and TRBJ1-1; 9 nucleotides agree with TRBD1. CDR1 SGHKS and CDR2 YYEKEE come from the germline V gene (reference sequence). CDR3 size: 15 residues. Trimming cost V 2 bases and J 11 bases; bases outside gene matches: 13. For the CDR3, the DNA is TGTGCCAGCAGCTTTACTTACCCCGGGACAGGGAACGCTTTCTTT. Encoded protein: CASSFTYPGTGNAFF.

V usage is TRBV12-3 or TRBV12-4 and J usage is TRBJ1-2; D uncertain. V was clipped by 5 bases and J by 8 bases, with 12 bases between them. The CDR3 spans 12 residues. CDR3 amino acids: CASSPRSMGYTF. Here the CDR3 DNA reads TGTGCCAGCAGTCCCAGATCTATGGGCTACACCTTC.

The rearrangement uses TRBV6-5 and TRBJ1-1; the D gene is possibly TRBD1 (6 bases). Germline V CDR1 and CDR2: MNHEY, SVGAGI. The CDR3 is 15 amino acids. The V gene lost 0 bases and the J gene lost 1 base, with 9 bases spanning the gap. The CDR3 region has the DNA TGTGCCAGCAGTTACTCGGTACAGGGGAACACTGAAGCTTTCTTT. Protein product: CASSYSVQGNTEAFF.

This chain links TRBV10-3 with TRBJ2-5; 12 bases are a match to TRBD2. The CDR3 covers 16 residues. Trimming took 2 bases from V and 5 from J; bases not matched to a gene: 6. Germline lookup yields CDR1 ENHRY and CDR2 SYGVKD. CDR3 nucleotide sequence: TGTGCCATCAGTGAGGGTGTCGGACTAGCGGGGGAGACCCAGTACTTC. This translates into CAISEGVGLAGETQYF.

The chain joins TRBV6-5 to TRBJ2-7; 9 nucleotides match TRBD2. V shed 10 bases and J 0 bases; nucleotides not matched to a gene: 10. CDR3 length: 15 amino acids. Germline values: CDR1 MNHEY, CDR2 SVGAGI. In nucleotides, the CDR3 is TGTGCCACCCTCCCCGGCGGGAGGGTCTCCTACGAGCAGTACTTC. Protein sequence: CATLPGGRVSYEQYF.

This clone was counted once. The chain has TRBV5-5 and TRBJ1-2, with no clear D. The CDR3 runs to 12 residues. CDR1 is SGHKS and CDR2 is YYEKEE in the germline V gene (reference sequence). The V gene lost 4 bases and the J gene lost 1 base, with 5 bases spanning the gap. The CDR3 DNA follows: TGTGCCAGCAGCCAGATTAACTATGGCTACACCTTC. This sequence encodes CASSQINYGYTF.